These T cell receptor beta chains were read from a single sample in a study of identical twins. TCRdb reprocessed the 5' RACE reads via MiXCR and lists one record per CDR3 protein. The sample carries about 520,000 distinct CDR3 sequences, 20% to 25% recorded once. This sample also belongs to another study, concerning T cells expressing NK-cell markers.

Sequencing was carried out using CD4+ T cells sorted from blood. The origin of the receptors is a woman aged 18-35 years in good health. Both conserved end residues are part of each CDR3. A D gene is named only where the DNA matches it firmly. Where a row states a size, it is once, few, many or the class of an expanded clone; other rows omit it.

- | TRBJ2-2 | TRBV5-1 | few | TGCGCCAGCAGCTTCGGACCGGAAAGCACCGGGGAGCTGTTTTTT | CASSFGPESTGELFF
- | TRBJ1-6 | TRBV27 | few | TGTGCCAGCGGCCCACTCGTGGCCGTAGGCGCACCCCTCCACTTT | CASGPLVAVGAPLHF
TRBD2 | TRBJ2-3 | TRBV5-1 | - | TGCGCCAGCAGCTTGAATAGCGGGGGGCTCGCAGATACGCAGTATTTT | CASSLNSGGLADTQYF
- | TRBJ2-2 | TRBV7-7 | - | TGTGCCAGCAGCTTAAGTAAGGGGGCCGGGGAGCTGTTTTTT | CASSLSKGAGELFF
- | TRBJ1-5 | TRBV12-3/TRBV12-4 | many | TGTGCCAGCAGCCTGAAAGGGCTGGGGAGGGAGGGTCAGCCCCAGCATTTT | CASSLKGLGREGQPQHF
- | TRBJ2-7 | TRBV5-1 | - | TGCGCCAGCAGCCCGGGACGGATCATCTACGAGCAGTACTTC | CASSPGRIIYEQYF
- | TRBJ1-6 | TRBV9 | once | TGTGCCAGCAGCGTAGGGCCCCCAGGGACCAGTTCACCCCTCCACTTT | CASSVGPPGTSSPLHF
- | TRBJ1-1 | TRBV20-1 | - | TGCAGTGCTAGTCCCACGGGGCAGACTGAAGCTTTCTTT | CSASPTGQTEAFF
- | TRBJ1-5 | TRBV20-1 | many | TGCAGTGTCCTACAGTGGGCAGCGGGGCAGCCCCAGCATTTT | CSVLQWAAGQPQHF
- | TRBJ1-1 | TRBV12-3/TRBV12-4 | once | TGTGCCAGCAGTTTAGGCGGGGGAGCTTGGACTGAAGCTTTCTTT | CASSLGGGAWTEAFF
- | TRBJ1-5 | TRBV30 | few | TGTGCCTGGAGTCGGGACGACAATCAGCCCCAGCATTTT | CAWSRDDNQPQHF
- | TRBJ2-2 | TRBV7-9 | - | TGTGCCAGCAGTTTAGACTACTACACCGGGGAGCTGTTTTTT | CASSLDYYTGELFF
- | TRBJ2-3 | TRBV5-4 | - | TGTGCCAGCAGCCAGCCTCAGACAGATACGCAGTATTTT | CASSQPQTDTQYF
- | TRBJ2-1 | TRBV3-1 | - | TGTGCCAGCAGCCTCCGAGGAGCCTACACCCAGTTCTTC | CASSLRGAYTQFF
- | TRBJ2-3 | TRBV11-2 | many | TGTGCCAGCAGCTTGGTTGGTGTCAGGGGGGAGGGCACAGATACGCAGTATTTT | CASSLVGVRGEGTDTQYF
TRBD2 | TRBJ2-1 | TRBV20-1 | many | TGCAGTGCTGCGAGCGGGAGGGACAATGAGCAGTTCTTC | CSAASGRDNEQFF
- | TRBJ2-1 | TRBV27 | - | TGTGCCAGCAGTTTTTACAGGGCGGGAAATGAGCAGTTCTTC | CASSFYRAGNEQFF